This T cell receptor beta chain was identified in a study of T cells in Graves' hyperthyroidism and ophthalmopathy. Newly diagnosed patients aged 18 to 65 had hyperthyroidism of under 2 months' duration. General study results and limits: Model predictions of ophthalmopathy came a median around 6.5 months before onset. Most expanded thyroid clonotypes above 0.001 recurred in blood. A 13 V-J signature model discriminated ophthalmopathy versus stable hyperthyroidism.

This clonotype was seen at least ten times. The target antigen is unknown. RNA transcripts served as the template for amplifying TCR beta CDR3 regions. Primed by the HTBI set, a first-round RT-PCR was run on the TCR CDR3. TCRdb called the multiplex PCR reads again in MiXCR, with one record for every CDR3 protein. The sample shows 470,000 or so distinct CDR3 sequences, more than 20% of them seen only once. Germline values: CDR1 WSHSY, CDR2 SAAADI. V lost 0 bases to trimming and J lost 4 bases, with 7 bases between them. This CDR3 contains 13 residues. The sample was blood. The source of this sequence is a man younger than 35 with Graves' hyperthyroidism. J is TRBJ2-7 and V is TRBV10-2; D possibly uses TRBD1 or TRBD2 (5 bases each). The CDR3 sequence: CASSESWGYEQYF. CDR3 coding DNA: TGCGCCAGCAGTGAGTCGTGGGGGTACGAGCAGTACTTC.